The 21 T cell receptor beta chains presented below share a single source sample, sequenced in a study of shared T cell receptors in the human thymus. Here immunoSEQ multiplex PCR was the method, and the copy in TCRdb shows in-frame clones only, minus some. The sample holds hundreds of thousands of clones, around 87% seen once. This sample was shared with a second study, whose subject was human thymus T cells.

Sequenced sample: thymocytes. The receptors come from a boy younger than two with a congenital heart defect.

This sequence joins TRBV5-4 and TRBJ2-3; the match to TRBD2 covers 10 bases. CDR3 length: 17 amino acids. Trimming removed 10 bases from V and 3 bases from J; junction bases left unmatched: 17. Germline V lookup: CDR1 SGHNT, CDR2 YYREEE (reference sequence). The CDR3 region has the DNA TGTGCCCCCTCCTCCGACGGGGCTAGCGGGGGAACAGATACGCAGTATTTT. This encodes CAPSSDGASGGTDTQYF.

The chain recombines TRBV9 with TRBJ2-2, with TRBD2 identical over 8 bases. The CDR3 consists of 17 residues. J was trimmed by 8 bases and V by 0 bases; bases with no gene match: 12. The germline V gene encodes CDR1 SGDLS and CDR2 YYNGEE. CDR3 protein: CASSVVGGSGAAGELFF. The CDR3 region has the DNA TGTGCCAGCAGCGTAGTCGGGGGTAGCGGGGCCGCGGGGGAGCTGTTTTTT.

The rearrangement joins TRBV10-3 to TRBJ1-6; a possible D gene is TRBD1 (6 bases). This CDR3 is 17 amino acids long. Germline V CDR1 and CDR2: ENHRY, SYGVKD. V lost 5 bases to trimming and J lost 2 bases, with 16 bases between them. The CDR3 protein is CAISRGQRGTYNSPLHF. CDR3 nucleotide sequence: TGTGCCATCAGTCGTGGACAAAGGGGGACCTATAATTCACCCCTCCACTTT.

V gene TRBV18 combines with J gene TRBJ1-2; tentative D call: TRBD1 (5 bases). Trimming took 3 bases from V and 4 from J, leaving 18 bases between them. Germline V CDR1 and CDR2: KGHSH, LQKENI. The CDR3 is 16 amino acids. The CDR3 DNA reads TGTGCCAGCTCACCGGCACAGGTGGCCATAGGCTATGGCTACACCTTC. The encoded protein is CASSPAQVAIGYGYTF.

With regard to this clone: This specimen includes other DNA sequences encoding the same CDR3. The genes are TRBV29-1 and TRBJ1-1, with 10 bases that match TRBD1. The CDR3 runs to 12 residues. In germline, CDR1 is SQVTM, CDR2 ANQGSEA. The V and J ends lost 6 bases and 6 bases, in that order; junction bases with no gene match: 4. The CDR3 loop reads CSVDRGRAEAFF. CDR3 sequence (DNA): TGCAGCGTGGACAGGGGGAGGGCTGAAGCTTTCTTT.

This clone came up once. The genes are TRBV7-9 and TRBJ2-1; D is perhaps TRBD1 (6 bases). V lost 4 bases to trimming and J lost 8 bases, with 18 bases between them. CDR1 and CDR2 from the germline V gene are SEHNR and FQNEAQ (reference sequence). The CDR3 is made up of 15 amino acids. CDR3 sequence reads: CASSSEHRDTHEQFF. The CDR3, as DNA: TGTGCCAGCAGCTCGGAGCATCGGGACACCCATGAGCAGTTCTTC.

This rearrangement joins TRBV11-3 to TRBJ2-3, with D perhaps TRBD2 (5 bases). With 0 bases removed from V and 3 bases from J, the gap between germline ends came to 19 bases. Germline V gives CDR1 SGHNT, CDR2 YENEEA. This CDR3 is built from 18 residues. CDR3 DNA: TGTGCCAGCAGCTTAGATCAGGCGGACCCCGGGGAGACAGATACGCAGTATTTT. Translation gives CASSLDQADPGETDTQYF.

The rearrangement uses TRBV12-5 and TRBJ1-4; the match to TRBD1 covers 7 bases. The germline gives CDR1 LGHNT, CDR2 FRNRAP. V trimming: 6 bases; J trimming: 3 bases; junction bases outside the gene matches: 10. The CDR3 is made up of 16 amino acids. The CDR3 reads CASGLDRVRSNEKLFF. The CDR3 nucleotides read TGTGCTAGTGGCCTAGACAGGGTTAGGTCTAATGAAAAACTGTTTTTT.

J is TRBJ1-2 and V is TRBV6-5, with D unresolved. This CDR3 has 16 residues. CDR1 and CDR2 from the germline V gene are MNHEY and SVGAGI. V was cut by 0 bases and J by 0 bases, with 11 bases left in between. CDR3 in DNA: TGTGCCAGCAGTTACTCGATAAGGACTGCTAACTATGGCTACACCTTC. Its protein product is CASSYSIRTANYGYTF.

J is TRBJ2-4 and V is TRBV28; 8 positions agree with TRBD1. Germline V gene lookup returns CDR1 MDHEN and CDR2 SYDVKM. The CDR3 has 15 residues. V lost 6 bases, J lost 4 bases, and 8 bases stayed unmatched. CDR3 coding DNA: TGTGCCAGCAGGGCCCGGACAGGGAAGAAAAACATTCAGTACTTC. As protein: CASRARTGKKNIQYF. Full variable domain (outside the CDR3, taken from reference TRBV28 and TRBJ2-4): DVKVTQSSRYLVKRTGEKVFLECVQDMDHENMFWYRQDPGLGLRLIYFSYDVKMKEKGDIPEGYSVSREKKERFSLILESASTNQTSMYLCASRARTGKKNIQYFGAGTRLSVL.

The chain is built from TRBV5-1 and TRBJ1-5, with 7 bases aligning to TRBD1. The trim removed 0 bases at V and 1 base at J, leaving 1 base unmatched. This CDR3 region has 15 residues. The V gene's germline CDR1 is SGHRS and CDR2 YFSETQ. The DNA of the CDR3 is TGCGCCAGCAGCTTGGTCAGGGGGAGCAATCAGCCCCAGCATTTT. It specifies CASSLVRGSNQPQHF.

This rearrangement joins TRBV11-3 to TRBJ1-3; D unresolved. Germline CDR1 is SGHNT and CDR2 is YENEEA. This CDR3 region has 14 residues. V was trimmed by 5 bases and J by 2 bases, leaving 10 bases between them. DNA of the CDR3: TGTGCCAGCAGCCGCGGCGGGACTGGAAACACCATATATTTT. As protein: CASSRGGTGNTIYF.

V is TRBV2 and J is TRBJ1-1, with TRBD1 matching over 7 bases. The CDR3 loop spans 14 amino acids. The trim removed 8 bases at V and 2 bases at J, leaving 8 bases unmatched. Germline V gene data show CDR1 as SNHLY and CDR2 as FYNNEI. The DNA for the CDR3 is TGTGCCAGCGAGTCCGGACAGGACAACACTGAAGCTTTCTTT. Its protein is CASESGQDNTEAFF.

The V call is TRBV30, the J call TRBJ2-1, with TRBD2 matching 8 bases. Germline assignment: CDR1 GTSNPN and CDR2 SVGIG (reference sequence). Trimming took 0 bases from V and 4 from J; bases not matched to a gene: 14. The CDR3 has 18 amino acids. CDR3 bases: TGTGCCTGGAGTGTATCATTCTGGGCTAGCGGGTTTTACAATGAGCAGTTCTTC. This gives the protein CAWSVSFWASGFYNEQFF.

The V and J genes are TRBV5-1 and TRBJ2-7, with D perhaps TRBD2 (5 bases). CDR1 and CDR2 from the germline V gene are SGHRS and YFSETQ. Trimming shortened V by 5 bases and J by 4 bases, and 16 bases separated the two germline ends. The CDR3 totals 14 residues. The CDR3 loop is CASRQRVRGYEQYF. The CDR3 nucleotides read TGCGCCAGCAGGCAACGCGTCCGAGGGTACGAGCAGTACTTC.

This chain connects TRBV9 to TRBJ1-1, with no clear D. The CDR3 covers 15 residues. Trimming cost V 4 bases and J 2 bases, with 15 bases left between them. Germline V gene data show CDR1 as SGDLS and CDR2 as YYNGEE. CDR3 coding DNA: TGTGCCAGCAGCACCACCGGGGAAGGCAACACTGAAGCTTTCTTT. Translation: CASSTTGEGNTEAFF.

The chain couples TRBV5-1 to TRBJ2-3; TRBD1 aligns across 7 bases. V was pared by 4 bases and J by 7 bases, with 9 bases of the junction left unmatched. The CDR3 sequence is 14 residues long. CDR1 is SGHRS, CDR2 YFSETQ, per germline. As DNA, the CDR3 is TGCGCCAGCAGCCCCGACAGGGTCAAATATACGCAGTATTTT. Its protein is CASSPDRVKYTQYF.

J is TRBJ2-7 and V is TRBV19, with 7 bases identical to TRBD1. Trimming cost V 4 bases and J 0 bases; bases outside gene matches: 15. Germline CDR1 is LNHDA and CDR2 is SQIVND (reference sequence). This CDR3 contains 18 residues. CDR3 region: CASSTSDRTGPASYEQYF. As DNA, the CDR3 is TGTGCCAGTAGTACCTCTGATCGGACAGGCCCTGCCTCCTACGAGCAGTACTTC.

The chain recombines TRBV11-2 with TRBJ2-7, with TRBD2 matching 9 bases. The CDR3 extends over 17 amino acids. Trimming removed 0 bases from V and 6 bases from J; junction bases left unmatched: 12. Germline loops: CDR1 SGHAT, CDR2 FQNNGV. In nucleotides, the CDR3 is TGTGCCAGCAGCTTAGATCGTCTAGTAGCGGGGGATGTCGAGCAGTACTTC. Its protein is CASSLDRLVAGDVEQYF.

In its sample, this clone was seen once. A junction end diverges from the germline sequence, so it may reflect a read error. The chain combines TRBV2 with TRBJ1-1; D is ambiguous. The V gene's germline CDR1 is SNHLY and CDR2 FYNNEI. The CDR3 covers 19 residues. CDR3 DNA: TGTGCCAGCAGCGAAGGGCATTCGAGGGTCGAAATAATGAACACTGAAGCTTTCTTT. Translated, it gives CASSEGHSRVEIMNTEAFF.

The rearrangement joins TRBV6-5 to TRBJ1-2; 7 bases agree with TRBD1. V dropped 7 bases and J dropped 4; count of bases not matched to a gene: 12. Germline CDR1 MNHEY, CDR2 SVGAGI. The CDR3 spans 15 residues. The CDR3 here is CASKDRRKPFYGYTF. The CDR3 coding sequence is TGTGCCAGCAAGGACAGGCGAAAACCATTCTATGGCTACACCTTC.